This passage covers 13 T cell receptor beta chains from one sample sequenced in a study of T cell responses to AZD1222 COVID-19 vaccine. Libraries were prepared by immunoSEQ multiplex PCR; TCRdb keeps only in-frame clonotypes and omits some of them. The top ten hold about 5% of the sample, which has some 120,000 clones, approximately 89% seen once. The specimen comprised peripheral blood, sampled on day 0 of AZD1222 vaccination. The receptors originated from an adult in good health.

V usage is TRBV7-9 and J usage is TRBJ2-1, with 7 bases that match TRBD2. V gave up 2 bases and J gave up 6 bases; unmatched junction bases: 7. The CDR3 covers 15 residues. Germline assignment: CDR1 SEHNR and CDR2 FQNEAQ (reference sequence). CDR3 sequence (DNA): TGTGCCAGCAGCTTATTTTCGGGGGGTCTCAATGAGCAGTTCTTC. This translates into CASSLFSGGLNEQFF. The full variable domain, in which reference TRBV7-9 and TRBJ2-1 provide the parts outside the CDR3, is DTGVSQNPRHKITKRGQNVTFRCDPISEHNRLYWYRQTLGQGPEFLTYFQNEAQLEKSRLLSDRFSAERPKGSFSTLEIQRTEQGDSAMYLCASSLFSGGLNEQFFGPGTRLTVL.

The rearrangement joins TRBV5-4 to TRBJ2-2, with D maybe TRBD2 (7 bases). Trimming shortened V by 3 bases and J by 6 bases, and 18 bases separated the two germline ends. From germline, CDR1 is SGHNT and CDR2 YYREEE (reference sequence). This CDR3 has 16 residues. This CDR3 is CASSYGTRGGPGELFF. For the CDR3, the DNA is TGTGCCAGCAGCTATGGGACCAGGGGAGGGCCCGGGGAGCTGTTTTTT. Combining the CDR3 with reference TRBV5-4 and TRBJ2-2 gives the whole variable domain ETGVTQSPTHLIKTRGQQVTLRCSSQSGHNTVSWYQQALGQGPQFIFQYYREEENGRGNFPPRFSGLQFPNYSSELNVNALELDDSALYLCASSYGTRGGPGELFFGEGSRLTVL.

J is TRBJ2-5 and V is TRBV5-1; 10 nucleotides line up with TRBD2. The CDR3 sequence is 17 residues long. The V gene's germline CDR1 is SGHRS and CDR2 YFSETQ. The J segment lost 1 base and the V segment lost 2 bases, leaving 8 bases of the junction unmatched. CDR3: CASSFQSSGGFQETQYF. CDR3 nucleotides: TGCGCCAGCAGCTTCCAGTCTAGCGGGGGTTTCCAAGAGACCCAGTACTTC.

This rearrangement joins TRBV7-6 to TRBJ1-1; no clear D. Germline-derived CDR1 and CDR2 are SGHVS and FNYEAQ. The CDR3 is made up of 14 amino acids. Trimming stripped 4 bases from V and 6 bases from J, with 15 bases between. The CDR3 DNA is TGTGCCAGCAGCTCGGGAGTGGGAGCCGCTGAAGCTTTCTTT. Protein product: CASSSGVGAAEAFF.

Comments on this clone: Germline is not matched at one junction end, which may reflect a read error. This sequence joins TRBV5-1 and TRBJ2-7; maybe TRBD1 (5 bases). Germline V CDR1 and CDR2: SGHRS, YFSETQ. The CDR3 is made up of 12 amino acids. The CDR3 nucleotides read TGCGCCAGCAGCTTGGGGCAGGGCGTGATAGACTTC. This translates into CASSLGQGVIDF.

In DNA, the CDR3 is TGTGCCAGCAGCTTAGCGACGTCCCCACAATTCGGTGAGCAGTTCTTC. Translated, it gives CASSLATSPQFGEQFF. This rearrangement joins TRBV7-2 to TRBJ2-1; no clear D gene. The V gene lost 0 bases and the J gene lost 9 bases, with 18 bases spanning the gap. The germline V gene has CDR1 SGHTA and CDR2 FQGNSA. This CDR3 comprises 16 residues. The full variable domain, in which reference TRBV7-2 and TRBJ2-1 provide the parts outside the CDR3, is GAGVSQSPSNKVTEKGKDVELRCDPISGHTALYWYRQSLGQGLEFLIYFQGNSAPDKSGLPSDRFSAERTGGSVSTLTIQRTQQEDSAVYLCASSLATSPQFGEQFFGPGTRLTVL.

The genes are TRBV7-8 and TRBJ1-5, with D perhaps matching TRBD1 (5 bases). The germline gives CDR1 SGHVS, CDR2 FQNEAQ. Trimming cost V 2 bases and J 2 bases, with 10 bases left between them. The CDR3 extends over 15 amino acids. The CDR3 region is CASSLTGWGNQPQHF. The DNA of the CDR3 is TGTGCCAGCAGCTTAACAGGTTGGGGCAATCAGCCCCAGCATTTT.

CDR3 region: CASSLEAPAFSYNEQFF. In DNA, the CDR3 is TGTGCCAGCAGCTTAGAGGCCCCCGCTTTCTCCTACAATGAGCAGTTCTTC. The chain carries TRBV7-6 and TRBJ2-1, with D hard to call. In germline, CDR1 is SGHVS, CDR2 FNYEAQ. Between the trimmed V and J ends, which lost 1 base and 0 bases, there was a span of 13 bases. There are 17 residues in the CDR3.

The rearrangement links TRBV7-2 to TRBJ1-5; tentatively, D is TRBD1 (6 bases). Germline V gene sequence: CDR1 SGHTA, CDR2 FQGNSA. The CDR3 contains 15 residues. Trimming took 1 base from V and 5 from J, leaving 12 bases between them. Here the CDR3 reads CASSLEIQGDQPQHF. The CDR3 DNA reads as TGTGCCAGCAGCTTAGAAATACAGGGTGATCAGCCCCAGCATTTT.

The chain's CDR3 is CASSSSGTGNYGYTF. The CDR3 region has the DNA TGTGCCAGCTCATCCTCCGGGACAGGGAACTATGGCTACACCTTC. This chain links TRBV18 with TRBJ1-2, with TRBD1 matching 9 bases. CDR3 length equals 15 residues. The germline V gene encodes CDR1 KGHSH and CDR2 LQKENI. The V segment lost 5 bases and the J segment 2 bases; nucleotides outside the gene matches: 6.

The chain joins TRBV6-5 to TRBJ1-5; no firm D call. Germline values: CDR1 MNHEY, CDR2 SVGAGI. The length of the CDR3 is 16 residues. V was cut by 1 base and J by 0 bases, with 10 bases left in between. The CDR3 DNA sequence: TGTGCCAGCAGTTACTTGGCTCCGAATAGCAATCAGCCCCAGCATTTT. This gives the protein CASSYLAPNSNQPQHF.

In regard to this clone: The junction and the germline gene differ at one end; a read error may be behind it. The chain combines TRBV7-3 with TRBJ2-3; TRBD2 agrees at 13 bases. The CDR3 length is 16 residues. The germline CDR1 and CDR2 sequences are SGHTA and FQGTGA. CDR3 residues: CASSITSGGAVDTQYF. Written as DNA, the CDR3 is TGTGCCAGCAGCATAACTAGCGGGGGGGCCGTAGATACGCAGTATTTT.

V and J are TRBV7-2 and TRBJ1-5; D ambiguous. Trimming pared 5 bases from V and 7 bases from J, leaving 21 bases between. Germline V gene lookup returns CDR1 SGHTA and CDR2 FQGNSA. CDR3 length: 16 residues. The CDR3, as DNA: TGTGCCAGCAGCCTTGCTGTGGGTAGGGAAGGACAGCCCCAGCATTTT. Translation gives CASSLAVGREGQPQHF.